Included here is one T cell receptor beta chain sequence, with context. What it binds is unknown. One entry per CDR3 protein results from TCRdb running MiXCR on the reads. The sample consists of roughly 180,000 distinct CDR3 sequences, about 18% of them appearing once. The data originate from a study of T cell repertoires in cytomegalovirus infection. About the research overall: Evidence of both CMV infection and a matching HLA type came from public TCR beta signatures.

The CDR3 sequence is 16 residues long. Deletions cut 4 bases from V and 1 base from J, with 13 bases between. In germline, CDR1 is SGHVS, CDR2 FNYEAQ. Study observations and caveats: Based on cumulative public TCR beta family frequency, carriers of CMV plus the relevant HLA were identified. CMV-specific TCR beta clonotypes restricted by HLA-C were the ones dominating the ex vivo response.

Sequenced: CD8+ T cells from PBMCs. This rearrangement joins TRBV7-6 to TRBJ2-2; D unresolved. This clonotype originated in a human donor in good health (CMV status not recorded). Some clones in this sample may be carry-over from other donors' samples. For the CDR3, the DNA is TGTGCCAGCAGCTCGCCCCCGGATTTGAACACCGGGGAGCTGTTTTTT. Its translation is CASSSPPDLNTGELFF.